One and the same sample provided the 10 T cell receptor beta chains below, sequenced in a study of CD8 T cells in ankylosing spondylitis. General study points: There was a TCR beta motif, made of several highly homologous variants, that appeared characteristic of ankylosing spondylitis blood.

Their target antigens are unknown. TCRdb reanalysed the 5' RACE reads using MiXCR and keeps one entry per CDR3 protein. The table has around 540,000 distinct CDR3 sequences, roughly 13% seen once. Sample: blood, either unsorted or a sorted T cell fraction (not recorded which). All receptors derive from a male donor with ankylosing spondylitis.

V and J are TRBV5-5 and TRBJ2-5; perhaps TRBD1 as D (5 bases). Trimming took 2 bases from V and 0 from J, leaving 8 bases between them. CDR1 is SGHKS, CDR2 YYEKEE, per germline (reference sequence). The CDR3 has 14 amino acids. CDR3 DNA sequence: TGTGCCAGCAGCTTACAGACAGACCAAGAGACCCAGTACTTC. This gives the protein CASSLQTDQETQYF.

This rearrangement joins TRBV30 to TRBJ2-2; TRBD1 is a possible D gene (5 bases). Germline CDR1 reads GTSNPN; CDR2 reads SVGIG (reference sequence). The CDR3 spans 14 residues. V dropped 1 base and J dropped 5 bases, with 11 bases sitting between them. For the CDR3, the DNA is TGTGCCTGGAGTGCAGGGTTTAATACCGGGGAGCTGTTTTTT. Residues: CAWSAGFNTGELFF.

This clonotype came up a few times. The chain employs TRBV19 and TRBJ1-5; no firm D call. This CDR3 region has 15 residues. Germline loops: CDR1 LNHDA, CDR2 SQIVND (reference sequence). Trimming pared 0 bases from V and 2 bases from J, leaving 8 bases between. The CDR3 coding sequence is TGTGCCAGTAGTATAGATCATGGGCGCAATCAGCCCCAGCATTTT. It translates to CASSIDHGRNQPQHF.

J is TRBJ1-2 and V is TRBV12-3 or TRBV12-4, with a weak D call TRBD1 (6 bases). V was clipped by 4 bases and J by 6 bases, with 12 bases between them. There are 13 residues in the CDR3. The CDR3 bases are TGTGCCAGCAGTTCAGACAGGCCAGATGGCTACACCTTC. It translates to CASSSDRPDGYTF.

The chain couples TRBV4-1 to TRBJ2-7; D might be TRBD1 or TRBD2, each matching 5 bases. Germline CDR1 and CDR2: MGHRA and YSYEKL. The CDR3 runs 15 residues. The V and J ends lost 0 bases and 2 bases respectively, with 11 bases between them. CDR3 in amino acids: CASSQEAGTPYEQYV. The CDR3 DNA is TGCGCCAGCAGCCAAGAGGCAGGGACCCCCTACGAGCAGTACGTC.

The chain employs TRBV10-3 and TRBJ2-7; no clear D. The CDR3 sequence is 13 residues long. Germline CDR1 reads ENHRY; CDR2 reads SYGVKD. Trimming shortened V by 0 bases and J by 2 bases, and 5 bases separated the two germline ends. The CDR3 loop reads CAISESTAYEQYF. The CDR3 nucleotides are TGTGCCATCAGTGAGTCTACAGCCTACGAGCAGTACTTC.

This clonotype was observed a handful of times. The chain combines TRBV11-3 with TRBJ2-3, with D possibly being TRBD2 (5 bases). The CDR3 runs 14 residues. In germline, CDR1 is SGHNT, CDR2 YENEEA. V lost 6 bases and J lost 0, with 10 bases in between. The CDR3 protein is CASRRGSSTDTQYF. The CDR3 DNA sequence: TGTGCCAGCAGGAGAGGGTCTAGCACAGATACGCAGTATTTT. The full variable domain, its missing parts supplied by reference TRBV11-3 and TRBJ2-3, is EAGVVQSPRYKIIEKKQPVAFWCNPISGHNTLYWYLQNLGQGPELLIRYENEEAVDDSQLPKDRFSAERLKGVDSTLKIQPAELGDSAVYLCASRRGSSTDTQYFGPGTRLTVL.

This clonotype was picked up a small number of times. The CDR3: CASSLDGQSTDTQYF. The CDR3 DNA sequence: TGTGCCAGCAGCTTAGATGGGCAGAGCACAGATACGCAGTATTTT. The V call is TRBV7-2, the J call TRBJ2-3; D remains unclear. Germline V gene data show CDR1 as SGHTA and CDR2 as FQGNSA. This CDR3 is built from 15 residues. V gave up 1 base and J gave up 0 bases, with 8 bases separating them. Full variable domain (outside the CDR3, taken from reference TRBV7-2 and TRBJ2-3): GAGVSQSPSNKVTEKGKDVELRCDPISGHTALYWYRQSLGQGLEFLIYFQGNSAPDKSGLPSDRFSAERTGGSVSTLTIQRTQQEDSAVYLCASSLDGQSTDTQYFGPGTRLTVL.

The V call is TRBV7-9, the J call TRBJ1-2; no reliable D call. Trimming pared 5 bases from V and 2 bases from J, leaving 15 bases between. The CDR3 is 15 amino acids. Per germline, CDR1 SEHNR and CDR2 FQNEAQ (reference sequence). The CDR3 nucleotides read TGTGCCAGCAGCCCAACACGAATCGAAAACTATGGCTACACCTTC. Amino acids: CASSPTRIENYGYTF.

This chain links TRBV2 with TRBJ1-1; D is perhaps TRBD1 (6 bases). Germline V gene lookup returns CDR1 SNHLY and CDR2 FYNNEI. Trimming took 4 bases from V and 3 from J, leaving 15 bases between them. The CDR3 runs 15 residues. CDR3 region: CASSALRGADTEAFF. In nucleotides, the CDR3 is TGTGCCAGCAGTGCCCTGAGGGGGGCCGACACTGAAGCTTTCTTT.